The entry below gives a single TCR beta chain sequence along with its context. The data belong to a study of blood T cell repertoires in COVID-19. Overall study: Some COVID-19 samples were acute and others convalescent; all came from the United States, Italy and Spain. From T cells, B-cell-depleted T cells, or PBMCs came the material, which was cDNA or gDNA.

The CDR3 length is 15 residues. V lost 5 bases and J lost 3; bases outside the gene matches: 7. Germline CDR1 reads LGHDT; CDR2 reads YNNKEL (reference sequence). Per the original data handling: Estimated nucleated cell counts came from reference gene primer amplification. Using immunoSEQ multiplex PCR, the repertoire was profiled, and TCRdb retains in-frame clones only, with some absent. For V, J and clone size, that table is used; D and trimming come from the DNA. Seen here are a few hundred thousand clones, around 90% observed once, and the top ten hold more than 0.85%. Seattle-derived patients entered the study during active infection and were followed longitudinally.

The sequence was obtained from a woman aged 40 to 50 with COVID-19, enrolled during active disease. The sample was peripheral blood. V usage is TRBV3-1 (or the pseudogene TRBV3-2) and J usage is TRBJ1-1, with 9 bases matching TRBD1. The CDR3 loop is CASSFHRGQDTEAFF. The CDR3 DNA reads TGTGCCAGCAGCTTTCACAGGGGGCAGGACACTGAAGCTTTCTTT.